The 8 T cell receptor beta chains below all came from one sample that was sequenced in a study of T cell responses to AZD1222 COVID-19 vaccine. Generated by immunoSEQ multiplex PCR, the TCRdb table keeps only in-frame clones and is missing some. The sample records about 150,000 clones, less than 90% being singletons. The material was peripheral blood, obtained on day 0 of AZD1222 vaccination. The receptor set was obtained from an adult in good health.

This chain connects TRBV7-3 to TRBJ2-1; 8 bases match TRBD2. Germline lookup yields CDR1 SGHTA and CDR2 FQGTGA. J lost 4 bases, V lost 5 bases, and 7 bases had no gene match. The CDR3 consists of 15 residues. The CDR3 bases are TGTGCCAGCAGCCCTGAAGCGGGGGTATACAATGAGCAGTTCTTC. Amino acids: CASSPEAGVYNEQFF.

This clone was counted a single time. The chain recombines TRBV6-5 with TRBJ1-2, with D unclear. The V gene lost 4 bases and the J gene lost 0 bases, with 9 bases spanning the gap. Germline V CDR1 and CDR2: MNHEY, SVGAGI. The CDR3 is 14 amino acids. The CDR3 loop reads CASSLQQANYGYTF. In DNA, the CDR3 is TGTGCCAGCAGTTTACAGCAGGCTAACTATGGCTACACCTTC.

V and J are TRBV15 and TRBJ2-6; D uncertain. Germline V lookup: CDR1 LNHNV, CDR2 YYDKDF (reference sequence). With 6 bases removed from V and 0 bases from J, the gap between germline ends came to 15 bases. The CDR3 runs to 17 residues. CDR3 in DNA: TGTGCCACCAGACGGACGGCTGCCCTCTCTGGGGCCAACGTCCTGACTTTC. Translating it yields CATRRTAALSGANVLTF. Complete variable domain (other parts from reference TRBV15 and TRBJ2-6): DAMVIQNPRYQVTQFGKPVTLSCSQTLNHNVMYWYQQKSSQAPKLLFHYYDKDFNNEADTPDNFQSRRPNTSFCFLDIRSPGLGDTAMYLCATRRTAALSGANVLTFGAGSRLTVL.

The gene calls are TRBV12-3 or TRBV12-4 and TRBJ2-7, with 9 bases matching TRBD1. Trimming took 7 bases from V and 4 from J; bases not matched to a gene: 5. This CDR3 region has 13 residues. This CDR3 reads CASTGTGPYEQYF. CDR3 in DNA: TGTGCCAGCACGGGGACAGGGCCATACGAGCAGTACTTC.

This rearrangement joins TRBV7-4 to TRBJ1-5; a weak D match, TRBD1 (5 bases). Trimming took 0 bases from V and 2 from J, leaving 8 bases between them. CDR3 size: 15 residues. CDR1 SGHVT and CDR2 SQSDAQ come from the germline V gene. CDR3 sequence reads: CASSLAWGCNQPQHF. The CDR3 coding sequence is TGTGCCAGCAGCTTAGCTTGGGGGTGCAATCAGCCCCAGCATTTT.

J is TRBJ2-7 and V is TRBV7-8; D is unclear. The CDR3 is 14 amino acids. Germline V gene sequence: CDR1 SGHVS, CDR2 FQNEAQ. The germline V and J ends were trimmed by 5 bases and 0 bases, with 11 bases remaining between them. CDR3 loop: CASSTSQSSYEQYF. The CDR3 DNA sequence: TGTGCCAGCAGCACTTCTCAGTCCTCCTACGAGCAGTACTTC.

Points on this clone: Other DNA sequences in this specimen translate into the identical CDR3. The chain uses TRBV18 and TRBJ1-1; D is unresolved. In germline, CDR1 is KGHSH, CDR2 LQKENI. Trimming stripped 2 bases from V and 1 base from J, with 5 bases between. This CDR3 has 13 amino acids. CDR3 region: CASSPRENTEAFF. CDR3 bases: TGTGCCAGCTCACCAAGAGAGAACACTGAAGCTTTCTTT.

The CDR3 DNA sequence: TGTGCCAGCTGCGAGCGGGGGGGATCCATCACCGGGGAGCTGTTTTTT. It translates to CASCERGGSITGELFF. This rearrangement joins TRBV18 to TRBJ2-2, with 10 bases identical to TRBD2. Germline loops: CDR1 KGHSH, CDR2 LQKENI. The V and J ends lost 7 bases and 4 bases, in that order; junction bases with no gene match: 9. The CDR3 has 16 residues. Full variable domain (remainder filled in from reference TRBV18 and TRBJ2-2): NAGVMQNPRHLVRRRGQEARLRCSPMKGHSHVYWYRQLPEEGLKFMVYLQKENIIDESGMPKERFSAEFPKEGPSILRIQQVVRGDSAAYFCASCERGGSITGELFFGEGSRLTVL.